The TCR beta chain described here comes from a study of OX40 agonist ivuxolimab in advanced cancers. Overall study: Partial responses occurred in three patients (one hepatocellular carcinoma, two cutaneous melanoma). General study results and limits: At 0.1 to 3.0 mg/kg, clonal expansion of CD4+ and CD8+ blood T cells had occurred by week 6. The average count of expanded clones was higher among CD8+ T cells than among CD4+. Compared with others, partial responders at 0.1-3.0 mg/kg displayed clonal expansion among the lowest.

The table came from immunoSEQ multiplex PCR; TCRdb's copy has only in-frame clones and leaves some out. The sample carries more than 55,000 clones, around 90% recorded once. Regarding this clone: Antigen unknown.

The CDR3 has 14 residues. V was trimmed by 0 bases and J by 2 bases, leaving 8 bases between them. Germline CDR1 and CDR2: KGHSH and LQKENI. This sequence was found in an adult with an advanced solid tumor such as melanoma, head and neck, liver or kidney cancer. The rearrangement links TRBV18 to TRBJ2-7; perhaps TRBD1 as D (5 bases). The input for sequencing was CD4+ or CD8+ T cells sorted from blood, taken in a trial of the OX40 agonist ivuxolimab. The CDR3 spells CASSPPTGPYEQYF. DNA for the CDR3: TGTGCCAGCTCACCACCTACAGGCCCCTACGAGCAGTACTTC.